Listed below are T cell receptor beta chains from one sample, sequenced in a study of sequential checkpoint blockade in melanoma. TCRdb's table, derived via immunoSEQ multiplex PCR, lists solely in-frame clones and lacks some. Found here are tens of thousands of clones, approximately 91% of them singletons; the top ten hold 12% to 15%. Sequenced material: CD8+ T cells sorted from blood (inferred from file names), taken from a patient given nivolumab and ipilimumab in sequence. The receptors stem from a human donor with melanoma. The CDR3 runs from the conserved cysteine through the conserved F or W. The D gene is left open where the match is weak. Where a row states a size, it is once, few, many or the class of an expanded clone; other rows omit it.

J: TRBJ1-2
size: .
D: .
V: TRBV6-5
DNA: TGTGCCAGCAGTTACGCCGGGGGTTTCTATGGCTACACCTTC
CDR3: CASSYAGGFYGYTF

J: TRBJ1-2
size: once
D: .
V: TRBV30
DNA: TGTGCCCTGATCCCGGACTATGGCTACACCTTC
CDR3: CALIPDYGYTF

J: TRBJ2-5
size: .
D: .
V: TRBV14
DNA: TGTGCCAGCAGTGCCCTGGGGGGTCAAGAGACCCAGTACTTC
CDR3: CASSALGGQETQYF

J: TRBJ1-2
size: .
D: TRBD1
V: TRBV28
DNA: TGTGCCAGCAACACGGACAGGGCAATACAGAACTATGGCTACACCTTC
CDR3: CASNTDRAIQNYGYTF

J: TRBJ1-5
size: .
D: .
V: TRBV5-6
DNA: TGTGCCAGCAGCCCCGGGGGGAGCCAGCCCCAGCATTTT
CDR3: CASSPGGSQPQHF

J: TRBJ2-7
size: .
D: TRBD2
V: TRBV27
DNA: TGTGCCAGCAGTTTGGGAGCGGGAGAGCACTACGAGCAGTACTTC
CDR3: CASSLGAGEHYEQYF

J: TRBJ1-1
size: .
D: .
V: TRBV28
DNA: TGTGCCAGCAGTTCCGGGGAAGTTGGGTTAGCTGAAGCTTTCTTT
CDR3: CASSSGEVGLAEAFF

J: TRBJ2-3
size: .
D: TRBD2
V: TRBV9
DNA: TGTGCCAGCAGCGCCCGACTAGCGGGAGTCGCAGATACGCAGTATTTT
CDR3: CASSARLAGVADTQYF

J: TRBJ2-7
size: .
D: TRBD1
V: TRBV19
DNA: TGTGCCAGTACCGAGGGGATGGGACAGGCCTACGAGCAGTACTTC
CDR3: CASTEGMGQAYEQYF

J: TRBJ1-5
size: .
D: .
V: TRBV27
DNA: TGTGCCAGCAGTTTAACAGGGTTCAATCAGCCCCAGCATTTT
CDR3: CASSLTGFNQPQHF

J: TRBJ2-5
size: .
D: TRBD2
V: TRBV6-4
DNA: TGTGCCAGCAGTGAAGCGGGAGACTCCGGGGAGCAGTACTTC
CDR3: CASSEAGDSGEQYF

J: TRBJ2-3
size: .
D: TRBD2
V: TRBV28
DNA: TGTGCCAGCAGTTTACTGGACGCGGGGGTAAACACAGATACGCAGTATTTT
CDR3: CASSLLDAGVNTDTQYF

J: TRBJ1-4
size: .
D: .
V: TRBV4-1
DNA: TGCGCCAGCAGCCCAGACCCTATTGGGGACTTGAATGAAAAACTGTTTTTT
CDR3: CASSPDPIGDLNEKLFF

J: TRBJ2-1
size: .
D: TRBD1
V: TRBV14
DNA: TGTGCCAGCAGCCAACTAGGACAGGGAGAGCAGTTCTTC
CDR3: CASSQLGQGEQFF

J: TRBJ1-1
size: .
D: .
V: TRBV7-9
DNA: TGTGCCAGCAGCTTAGTGTCCGTACTTAACACTGAAGCTTTCTTT
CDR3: CASSLVSVLNTEAFF

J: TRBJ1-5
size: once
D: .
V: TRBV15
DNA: TGTGCCACTCAAAATGCGGACACTTGGGGCAATCAGCCCCAGCATTTT
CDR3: CATQNADTWGNQPQHF

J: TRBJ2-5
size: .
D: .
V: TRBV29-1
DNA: TGCAGCGTTGGGGGGGATACAGAGACCCAGTACTTC
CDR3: CSVGGDTETQYF

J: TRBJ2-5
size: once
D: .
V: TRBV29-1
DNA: TGCAGCGTTTGGGGGGAAGGCCAAGAGACCCAGTACTTC
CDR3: CSVWGEGQETQYF

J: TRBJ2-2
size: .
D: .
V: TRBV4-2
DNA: TGTGCCAGCAGCCCACAGATATTCGGGGTCGGGAACACCGGGGAGCTGTTTTTT
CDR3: CASSPQIFGVGNTGELFF

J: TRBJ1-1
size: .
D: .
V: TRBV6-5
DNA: TGTGCCAGCAGTTACGGAGGGGACGCGGGTACTGAAGCTTTCTTT
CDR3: CASSYGGDAGTEAFF

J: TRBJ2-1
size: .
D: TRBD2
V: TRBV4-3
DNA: TGCGCCAGCAGCCAGACTAGCGGGGGGGCCGATGAGCAGTTCTTC
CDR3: CASSQTSGGADEQFF

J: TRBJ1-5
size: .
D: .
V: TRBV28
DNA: TGTGCCAGCAGGAATCCACGGGGCAATCAGCCCCAGCATTTT
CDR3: CASRNPRGNQPQHF

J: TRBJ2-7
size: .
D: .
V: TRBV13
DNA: TGTGCCAGCAGCTTAGGAGGGGGAGAGGACGAGCAGTACTTC
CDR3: CASSLGGGEDEQYF

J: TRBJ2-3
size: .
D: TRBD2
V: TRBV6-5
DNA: TGTGCCAGCAGCCCTAGCGGGGGCTTGACAGATACGCAGTATTTT
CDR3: CASSPSGGLTDTQYF

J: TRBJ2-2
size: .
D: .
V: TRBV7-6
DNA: TGTGCCAGCACCCTCGGGACAACGAACACCGGGGAGCTGTTTTTT
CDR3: CASTLGTTNTGELFF

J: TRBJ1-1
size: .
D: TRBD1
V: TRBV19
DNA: TGTGCCAGTAGGCAGGGGGAAGGGGTCACTGAAGCTTTCTTT
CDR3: CASRQGEGVTEAFF

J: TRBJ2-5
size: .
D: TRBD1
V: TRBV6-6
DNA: TGTGCCAGCACTCAACAGGGGGTAGAGGAGACCCAGTACTTC
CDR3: CASTQQGVEETQYF

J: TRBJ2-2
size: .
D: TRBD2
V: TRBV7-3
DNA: TGTGCCAGCAGCGACCGACTAGCGGTGAACACCGGGGAGCTGTTTTTT
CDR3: CASSDRLAVNTGELFF

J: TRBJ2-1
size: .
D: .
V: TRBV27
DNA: TGTGCCAGCAGTTCTGGCCCGTCCCTCTACAATGAGCAGTTCTTC
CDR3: CASSSGPSLYNEQFF

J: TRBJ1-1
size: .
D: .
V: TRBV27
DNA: TGTGCCAGCAGTTTAACAGGGTTTCGGACTGAAGCTTTCTTT
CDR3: CASSLTGFRTEAFF

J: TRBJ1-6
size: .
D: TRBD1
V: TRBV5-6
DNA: TGTGCCAGCAGCTGGGGGGACAGGGTCGGCCCTGCTTCGCCCCTCCACTTT
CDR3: CASSWGDRVGPASPLHF

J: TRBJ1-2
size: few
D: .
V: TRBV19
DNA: TGTGCCACCTCCTGGGGCATATATGGCTACACCTTC
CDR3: CATSWGIYGYTF

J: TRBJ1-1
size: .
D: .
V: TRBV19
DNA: TGTGCCAGTACCCCAGGGACACCGAACACTGAAGCTTTCTTT
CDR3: CASTPGTPNTEAFF

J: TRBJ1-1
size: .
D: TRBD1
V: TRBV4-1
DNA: TGCGCCAGCAGCCAAGATTGGACAGGCGTCGAAGCTTTCTTT
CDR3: CASSQDWTGVEAFF

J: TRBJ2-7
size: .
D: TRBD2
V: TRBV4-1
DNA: TGCGCCAGCAGCCAAGTCTTCGCGGGAGGCCACTACGAGCAGTACTTC
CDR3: CASSQVFAGGHYEQYF

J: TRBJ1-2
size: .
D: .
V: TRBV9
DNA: TGTGCCAGCAGCGTATATGGGACTCCTAACTATGGCTACACCTTC
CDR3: CASSVYGTPNYGYTF

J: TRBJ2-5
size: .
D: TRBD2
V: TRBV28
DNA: TGTGCCAGCAGCGGGGAGGGGTGGGAGACCCAGTACTTC
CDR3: CASSGEGWETQYF

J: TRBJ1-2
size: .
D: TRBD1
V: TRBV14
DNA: TGTGCCAGCAGCCAGGATTACAGGGGCTTTAACTATGGCTACACCTTC
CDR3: CASSQDYRGFNYGYTF

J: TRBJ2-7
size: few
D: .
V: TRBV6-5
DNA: TGTGCCAGCACCACGTTTTCGGGGGAGGCCTACGAGCAGTACTTC
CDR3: CASTTFSGEAYEQYF

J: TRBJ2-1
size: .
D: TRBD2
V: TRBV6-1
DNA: TGTGCCAGCAGTGTTAGCGGGGGAACATACTACAATGAGCAGTTCTTC
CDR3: CASSVSGGTYYNEQFF

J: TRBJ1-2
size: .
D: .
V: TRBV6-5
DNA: TGTGCCAGCAGCCCAGGGTCTTCGCCTCTCTTTGGCTACACCTTC
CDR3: CASSPGSSPLFGYTF

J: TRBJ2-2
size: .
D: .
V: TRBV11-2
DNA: TGTGCCAGCAGCAAAGTTTTCGGGGACACCGGGGAGCTGTTTTTT
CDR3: CASSKVFGDTGELFF

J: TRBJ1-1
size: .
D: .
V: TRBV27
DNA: TGTGCCAGCAGTCGACAGAACACTGAAGCTTTCTTT
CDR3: CASSRQNTEAFF

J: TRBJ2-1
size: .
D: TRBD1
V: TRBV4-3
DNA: TGCGCCAGCAGCCAACCGGCAGGGGGTAGCAATGAGCAGTTCTTC
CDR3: CASSQPAGGSNEQFF

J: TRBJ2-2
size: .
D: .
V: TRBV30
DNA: TGTGCCTGGACTAGCAGGCCGCGCTGGGAGCTGTTTTTT
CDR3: CAWTSRPRWELFF

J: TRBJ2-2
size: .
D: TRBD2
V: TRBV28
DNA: TGTGCCAGCAGTCCCTGGACTAGCGGGAACACCGGGGAGCTGTTTTTT
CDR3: CASSPWTSGNTGELFF

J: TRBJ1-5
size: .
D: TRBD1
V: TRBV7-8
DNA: TGTGCCAGCAGCTTAGGGGCCAAGACAGGGAATCAGCCCCAGCATTTT
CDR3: CASSLGAKTGNQPQHF

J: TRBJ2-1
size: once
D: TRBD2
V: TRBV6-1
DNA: TGTGCCAGCAGTGATCAGTGGACTAGCGGGGACAATGAGCAGTTCTTC
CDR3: CASSDQWTSGDNEQFF

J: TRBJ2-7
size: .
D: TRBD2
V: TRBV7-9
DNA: TGTGCCAGCAGCCCCTGGGAGGGTTACGAGCAGTACTTC
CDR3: CASSPWEGYEQYF

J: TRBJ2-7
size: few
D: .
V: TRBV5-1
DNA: TGCGCCAGCAGCTTGGGAGCAGGTTCCTACGAGCAGTACTTC
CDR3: CASSLGAGSYEQYF

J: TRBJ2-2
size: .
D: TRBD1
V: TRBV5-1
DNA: TGCGCCAGCAGCCCCGATCAGGGGGCGAGCACCGGGGAGCTGTTTTTT
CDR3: CASSPDQGASTGELFF

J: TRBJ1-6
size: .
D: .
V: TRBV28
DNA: TGTGCCAGCAGTTTAGGGAGGGGCGCCTATAATTCACCCCTCCACTTT
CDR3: CASSLGRGAYNSPLHF

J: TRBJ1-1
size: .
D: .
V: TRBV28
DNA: TGTGCCAGCAGCCCCAGGTCGAACACTGAAGCTTTCTTT
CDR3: CASSPRSNTEAFF

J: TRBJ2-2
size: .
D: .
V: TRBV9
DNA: TGTGCCAGCAGCTCAAGAGTCTCGCAAACCGGGGAGCTGTTTTTT
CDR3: CASSSRVSQTGELFF